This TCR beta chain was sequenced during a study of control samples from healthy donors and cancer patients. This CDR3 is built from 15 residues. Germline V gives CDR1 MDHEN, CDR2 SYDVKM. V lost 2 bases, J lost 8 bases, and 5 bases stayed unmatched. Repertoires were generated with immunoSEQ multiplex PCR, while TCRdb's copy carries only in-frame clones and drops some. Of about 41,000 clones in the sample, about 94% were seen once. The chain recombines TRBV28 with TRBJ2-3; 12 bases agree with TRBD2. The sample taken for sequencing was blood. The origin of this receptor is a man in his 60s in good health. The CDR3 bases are TGTGCCAGCAGTTTAGGGACTAGCGGGCGGGGTACGCAGTATTTT. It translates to CASSLGTSGRGTQYF. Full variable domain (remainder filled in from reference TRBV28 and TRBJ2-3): DVKVTQSSRYLVKRTGEKVFLECVQDMDHENMFWYRQDPGLGLRLIYFSYDVKMKEKGDIPEGYSVSREKKERFSLILESASTNQTSMYLCASSLGTSGRGTQYFGPGTRLTVL.